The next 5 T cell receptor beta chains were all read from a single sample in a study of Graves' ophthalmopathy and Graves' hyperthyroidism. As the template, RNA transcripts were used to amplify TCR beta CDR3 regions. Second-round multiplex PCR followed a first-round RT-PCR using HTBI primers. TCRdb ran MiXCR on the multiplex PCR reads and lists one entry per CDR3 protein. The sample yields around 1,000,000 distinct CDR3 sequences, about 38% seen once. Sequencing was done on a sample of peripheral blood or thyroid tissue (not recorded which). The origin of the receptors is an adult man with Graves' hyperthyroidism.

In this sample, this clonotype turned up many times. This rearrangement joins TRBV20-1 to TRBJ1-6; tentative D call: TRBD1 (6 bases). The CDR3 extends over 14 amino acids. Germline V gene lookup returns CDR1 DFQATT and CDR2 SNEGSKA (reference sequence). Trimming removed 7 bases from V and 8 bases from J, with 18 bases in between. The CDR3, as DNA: TGCAGTGTAAGCGCGGGGGCTCCGGATTCACCCCTCCACTTT. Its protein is CSVSAGAPDSPLHF.

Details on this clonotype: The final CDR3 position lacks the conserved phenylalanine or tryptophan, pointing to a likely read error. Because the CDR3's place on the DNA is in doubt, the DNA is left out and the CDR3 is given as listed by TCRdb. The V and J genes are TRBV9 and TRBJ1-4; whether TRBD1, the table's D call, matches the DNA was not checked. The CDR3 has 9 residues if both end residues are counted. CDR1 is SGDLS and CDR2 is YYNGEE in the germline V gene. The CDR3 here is CASSPRGAA.

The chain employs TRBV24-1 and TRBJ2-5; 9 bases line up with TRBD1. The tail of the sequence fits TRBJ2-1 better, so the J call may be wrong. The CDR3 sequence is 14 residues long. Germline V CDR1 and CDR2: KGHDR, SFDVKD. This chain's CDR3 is CATSTGTGYNEQFF. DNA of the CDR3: TGTGCCACCAGCACCGGGACAGGGTACAATGAGCAGTTCTTC.

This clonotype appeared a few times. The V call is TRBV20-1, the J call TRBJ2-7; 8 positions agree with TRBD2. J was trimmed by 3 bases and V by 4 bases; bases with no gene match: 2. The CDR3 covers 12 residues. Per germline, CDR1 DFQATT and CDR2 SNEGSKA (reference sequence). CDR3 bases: TGCAGTGCTACGGCGGGGGGCTACGAGCAGTACTTC. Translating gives CSATAGGYEQYF.

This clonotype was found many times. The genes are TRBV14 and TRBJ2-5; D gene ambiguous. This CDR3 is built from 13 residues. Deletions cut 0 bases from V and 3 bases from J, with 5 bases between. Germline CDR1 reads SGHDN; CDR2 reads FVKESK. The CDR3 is CASSQDLKETQYF. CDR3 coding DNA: TGTGCCAGCAGCCAAGATCTAAAAGAGACCCAGTACTTC.